Listed here are 24 T cell receptor beta chains from one sample, sequenced in a study of T cells in Graves' hyperthyroidism and ophthalmopathy (dated by TCRdb to the late 2010s). Library preparation used multiplex PCR. Sequencing was carried out with an Illumina HiSeq 2000. TCR beta CDR3 regions were amplified from RNA transcripts. The TCR CDR3 was subjected to a first round of RT-PCR using the HTBI primer set and the Qiagen OneStep RT-PCR kit. TCRdb ran its own pipeline on the public reads, namely fastp trimming at Q25 and MiXCR clone calling, and kept in-frame beta chains. Entries are consolidated by CDR3 protein sequence, retaining the most common genes and DNA. The sample table records about 480,000 distinct CDR3 sequences; about 22% of these occur just once. The leading ten clones occupy 45% to 55% of the sample. Input material: blood. The receptors stem from a woman aged 70 to 79 with Graves' ophthalmopathy.

This sequence joins TRBV15 and TRBJ1-6, with TRBD1 identical over 8 bases. This CDR3 spans 17 amino acids. Trimming at V came to 0 bases and at J to 8 bases, leaving 9 bases not matched to a gene. Germline values: CDR1 LNHNV, CDR2 YYDKDF (reference sequence). The DNA for the CDR3 is TGTGCCACCAGCAGAGATCTCCCCGGGACAGGATATTCACCCCTCCACTTT. This codes for CATSRDLPGTGYSPLHF. The full variable domain, completed using reference TRBV15 and TRBJ1-6, is DAMVIQNPRYQVTQFGKPVTLSCSQTLNHNVMYWYQQKSSQAPKLLFHYYDKDFNNEADTPDNFQSRRPNTSFCFLDIRSPGLGDTAMYLCATSRDLPGTGYSPLHFGNGTRLTVT.

The V and J genes are TRBV7-9 and TRBJ2-7; D gene ambiguous. The CDR3 runs to 14 residues. V was trimmed by 1 base and J by 2 bases, leaving 9 bases between them. CDR1 is SEHNR, CDR2 FQNEAQ, per germline (reference sequence). Written as DNA, the CDR3 is TGTGCCAGCAGCTTAGGTAGATACCCCTACGAGCAGTACTTC. Its protein product is CASSLGRYPYEQYF.

This clonotype was counted between two and nine times. CDR3: CASSLSPMLHTEAFF. The CDR3, as DNA: TGTGCCAGCAGCTTATCGCCGATGTTACACACTGAAGCTTTCTTT. The rearrangement uses TRBV7-6 and TRBJ1-1; D not resolved. Trimming removed 2 bases at V and 3 bases at J, with 13 bases between. This CDR3 contains 15 residues. The germline V gene encodes CDR1 SGHVS and CDR2 FNYEAQ. Full variable domain (rest looked up from reference TRBV7-6 and TRBJ1-1): GAGVSQSPRYKVTKRGQDVALRCDPISGHVSLYWYRQALGQGPEFLTYFNYEAQQDKSGLPNDRFSAERPEGSISTLTIQRTEQRDSAMYRCASSLSPMLHTEAFFGQGTRLTVV.

This clonotype came up a few times. This chain uses TRBV30 with TRBJ1-6; D call uncertain. CDR3 length: 13 amino acids. Germline-derived CDR1 and CDR2 are GTSNPN and SVGIG (reference sequence). Trimming removed 4 bases from V and 0 bases from J, with 4 bases in between. In DNA form, the CDR3 reads TGTGCCTGGACAGGCTCCTATAATTCACCCCTCCACTTT. Amino acids: CAWTGSYNSPLHF.

CDR3 coding DNA: TGTGCCAGCAGCCCGGGACTAGCGGGAGGATATGAGCAGTTCTTC. This sequence encodes CASSPGLAGGYEQFF. This rearrangement joins TRBV5-6 to TRBJ2-1; 15 bases match TRBD2. V gave up 4 bases and J gave up 8 bases; unmatched junction bases: 4. The CDR3 covers 15 residues. Per germline, CDR1 SGHDT and CDR2 YYEEEE.

This rearrangement joins TRBV10-1 to TRBJ2-7; tentative D call: TRBD2 (7 bases). Germline V gene data show CDR1 as WNHNN and CDR2 as SYGVQD (reference sequence). The CDR3 consists of 14 residues. V was cut by 1 base and J by 6 bases, with 13 bases left in between. The CDR3 DNA reads TGCGCCAGCAGTGAGTTCGGGGGGCGAGGCGAGCAGTACTTC. The encoded protein is CASSEFGGRGEQYF.

The CDR3 DNA reads as TGTGCCAGCACCCCCGGGGACAGGGATAATTCACCCCTCCACTTT. Residues: CASTPGDRDNSPLHF. The chain recombines TRBV6-1 with TRBJ1-6, with 9 bases aligning to TRBD1. The CDR3 is 15 amino acids. J was trimmed by 5 bases and V by 7 bases; bases with no gene match: 6. Germline V gene data show CDR1 as MNHNS and CDR2 as SASEGT.

This clonotype was seen a handful of times. The V gene is TRBV29-1, the J gene TRBJ1-4; D might be TRBD1 (5 bases). Germline values: CDR1 SQVTM, CDR2 ANQGSEA. V was shortened by 7 bases and J by 5 bases, with 11 bases between the two germline ends. The CDR3 spans 12 residues. The CDR3 bases are TGCAGCGCCGGGACGGTCAATGAAAAACTGTTTTTT. Translated: CSAGTVNEKLFF.

The chain couples TRBV3-1 to TRBJ2-1; D is unclear. Trimming stripped 4 bases from V and 5 bases from J, with 9 bases between. CDR1 LGHDT and CDR2 YNNKEL come from the germline V gene (reference sequence). This CDR3 is built from 13 residues. The CDR3 DNA reads TGTGCCAGCAGCCCTCTAAGAAACAATGAGCAGTTCTTC. The encoded protein is CASSPLRNNEQFF.

This clonotype was detected many times. The V gene is TRBV11-2, the J gene TRBJ2-4; TRBD1 might be the D (6 bases). The CDR3 length is 13 residues. Looked up from germline, CDR1 is SGHAT and CDR2 is FQNNGV. V lost 3 bases to trimming and J lost 8 bases, with 11 bases between them. CDR3 bases: TGTGCCAGCAGCTTTGGGGGCCTCGACATTCAGTACTTC. It is translated as CASSFGGLDIQYF.

The chain couples TRBV30 to TRBJ1-2; no definite D call. The CDR3 spans 15 residues. Trimming pared 2 bases from V and 1 base from J, leaving 14 bases between. Germline values: CDR1 GTSNPN, CDR2 SVGIG (reference sequence). CDR3 in amino acids: CAWSHPNWRNYGYTF. In DNA, the CDR3 is TGTGCCTGGAGTCACCCAAATTGGCGTAACTATGGCTACACCTTC.

This chain joins TRBV14 and TRBJ2-3; a weak D match, TRBD2 (5 bases). V lost 0 bases and J lost 0, with 10 bases in between. Germline values: CDR1 SGHDN, CDR2 FVKESK. The CDR3 is 16 amino acids. The CDR3 loop reads CASSQDSGFSTDTQYF. DNA for the CDR3: TGTGCCAGCAGCCAAGATTCGGGATTCAGCACAGATACGCAGTATTTT.

The CDR3 bases are TGTGCCAGCAGCTACCATACCGGATCGACAGGGGGAGATAATTCACCCCTCCACTTT. Translated: CASSYHTGSTGGDNSPLHF. This chain uses TRBV28 with TRBJ1-6; 9 bases fit TRBD1. Per germline, CDR1 MDHEN and CDR2 SYDVKM. The length of the CDR3 is 19 residues. V lost 6 bases to trimming and J lost 5 bases; unmatched junction nucleotides: 17.

The chain is built from TRBV24-1 and TRBJ1-2; D might be TRBD1 (5 bases). V lost 7 bases, J lost 4 bases, and 12 bases lay in between. CDR1 is KGHDR, CDR2 SFDVKD, per germline. The CDR3 consists of 13 residues. CDR3 in DNA: TGTGCCACCAGATCGACAGATAGCTATGGCTACACCTTC. The encoded protein is CATRSTDSYGYTF.

The CDR3 coding sequence is TGTGCCAGCAGCACACAGATGAGCGCGACAGATACGCAGTATTTT. As protein: CASSTQMSATDTQYF. The V and J genes are TRBV9 and TRBJ2-3; D gene uncertain. Trimming removed 4 bases from V and 3 bases from J, with 15 bases in between. The CDR3 is made up of 15 amino acids. Germline V CDR1 and CDR2: SGDLS, YYNGEE. Full variable domain (missing parts from reference TRBV9 and TRBJ2-3): DSGVTQTPKHLITATGQRVTLRCSPRSGDLSVYWYQQSLDQGLQFLIQYYNGEERAKGNILERFSAQQFPDLHSELNLSSLELGDSALYFCASSTQMSATDTQYFGPGTRLTVL.

The rearrangement joins TRBV6-1 to TRBJ2-1, with unresolved D. This CDR3 is built from 13 residues. Germline CDR1 and CDR2: MNHNS and SASEGT. With 6 bases removed from V and 10 bases from J, the gap between germline ends came to 16 bases. CDR3 protein: CASSIPPDTEQFF. The CDR3, as DNA: TGTGCCAGCAGCATACCACCTGACACCGAGCAGTTCTTC.

V gene TRBV2 combines with J gene TRBJ1-6; no firm D call. Germline V gene lookup returns CDR1 SNHLY and CDR2 FYNNEI. The CDR3 is made up of 14 amino acids. The V and J ends lost 7 bases and 10 bases respectively, with 17 bases between them. CDR3 nucleotides: TGTGCCAGCAACGAGGACGCTGCCAGGTCACCCCTCCACTTT. As protein: CASNEDAARSPLHF.

The chain links TRBV30 to TRBJ2-2; D unclear. Germline assignment: CDR1 GTSNPN and CDR2 SVGIG (reference sequence). The germline V and J ends were trimmed by 0 bases and 7 bases, with 9 bases remaining between them. The CDR3 totals 13 residues. CDR3 nucleotides: TGTGCCTGGAGTGTACTAAGATACGGGGAGCTGTTTTTT. Protein: CAWSVLRYGELFF.

The table lists this clonotype with many counts. V is TRBV11-2 and J is TRBJ2-1, with 9 bases identical to TRBD2. Germline V lookup: CDR1 SGHAT, CDR2 FQNNGV. V lost 5 bases and J lost 5; bases outside the gene matches: 7. The length of the CDR3 is 15 residues. The CDR3 sequence: CASSVSGSNHNEQFF. The DNA of the CDR3 is TGTGCCAGCAGCGTTAGCGGGAGTAACCACAATGAGCAGTTCTTC.

This clonotype was picked up many times. The chain combines TRBV7-2 with TRBJ2-6, with a tentative D call TRBD1 (5 bases). The germline V gene has CDR1 SGHTA and CDR2 FQGNSA. Trimming took off 4 bases at V and 0 bases at J, with 7 bases between the two ends. This CDR3 spans 15 amino acids. The CDR3 coding sequence is TGTGCCAGCAGCTCCAGGGTCTCTGGGGCCAACGTCCTGACTTTC. Its translation: CASSSRVSGANVLTF.

This chain links TRBV19 with TRBJ1-2, with D perhaps matching TRBD1 (6 bases). This CDR3 has 13 residues. Trimming took 7 bases from V and 6 from J, leaving 15 bases between them. Germline V lookup: CDR1 LNHDA, CDR2 SQIVND (reference sequence). The CDR3 sequence: CASTNTGYNGYTF. The DNA for the CDR3 is TGTGCCAGTACCAATACAGGGTACAATGGCTACACCTTC.

This clonotype was counted at least ten times. The chain combines TRBV20-1 with TRBJ1-1; 11 nucleotides align to TRBD1. The CDR3 runs 16 residues. Trimming took 6 bases from V and 5 from J; bases not matched to a gene: 14. Germline V gene data show CDR1 as DFQATT and CDR2 as SNEGSKA (reference sequence). The CDR3 DNA reads TGCAGTGCGAAAGATGGGACAGGGGGTACGAGGACTGAAGCTTTCTTT. This gives the protein CSAKDGTGGTRTEAFF.

This clonotype occurred a few times. The chain couples TRBV10-3 to TRBJ1-1; D is unresolved. The CDR3 runs to 14 residues. Trimming took 0 bases from V and 0 from J, leaving 5 bases between them. Germline V gene lookup returns CDR1 ENHRY and CDR2 SYGVKD. The CDR3, as DNA: TGTGCCATCAGTGAGTCACAGTTGAACACTGAAGCTTTCTTT. The encoded protein is CAISESQLNTEAFF.

The genes are TRBV6-2 or TRBV6-3 and TRBJ1-2; D unclear. The length of the CDR3 is 14 residues. V dropped 4 bases and J dropped 4 bases, with 13 bases sitting between them. Germline V lookup: CDR1 MNHEY, CDR2 SVGEGT. CDR3 DNA sequence: TGTGCCAGCAGTTTAGTGGTTACGTTCTATGGCTACACCTTC. It translates to CASSLVVTFYGYTF.